Below are 3 T cell receptor beta chains sequenced from a single sample in a study of shared clonotypes between healthy human individuals. The naive CD8 population came from CD45RO-negative cells selected for CCR7, without terminally differentiated effector memory CD45RA+ cells. The table came from immunoSEQ multiplex PCR; TCRdb's copy has only in-frame clones and leaves some out. This table holds about 2 million clones, roughly 95% found once. Sample: naive CD8+ T cells sorted from blood. These receptors were obtained from a man between 18 and 35 years old in good health.

J is TRBJ2-2 and V is TRBV7-6, with 11 bases matching TRBD2. CDR3 length: 15 residues. V lost 2 bases, J lost 6 bases, and 2 bases stayed unmatched. CDR1 and CDR2 from the germline V gene are SGHVS and FNYEAQ. The CDR3 protein is CASSLLAGGAGELFF. The CDR3 DNA follows: TGTGCCAGCAGCTTACTAGCGGGAGGCGCCGGGGAGCTGTTTTTT.

In regard to this clone: The identical CDR3 is also encoded by other nucleotide sequences in the sample. The chain employs TRBV28 and TRBJ2-7, with D tentatively TRBD2 (7 bases). V dropped 3 bases and J dropped 0 bases, with 12 bases sitting between them. This CDR3 contains 15 residues. Germline CDR1 MDHEN, CDR2 SYDVKM. The DNA of the CDR3 is TGTGCCAGCAGTTTCCGGGGGGCCAGCTCCTACGAGCAGTACTTC. This codes for CASSFRGASSYEQYF.

The chain carries TRBV4-1 and TRBJ2-7; a weak D match, TRBD2 (5 bases). Germline V lookup: CDR1 MGHRA, CDR2 YSYEKL. Deletions cut 3 bases from V and 0 bases from J, with 12 bases between. The CDR3 runs to 15 residues. In nucleotides, the CDR3 is TGCGCCAGCAGCCACCTACTAGGGAGCTCCTACGAGCAGTACTTC. This encodes CASSHLLGSSYEQYF.